Below, one TCR beta chain is given with its context. The data were taken from a study of blood T cell repertoires in COVID-19. Clones were sequenced by immunoSEQ multiplex PCR, and TCRdb holds only the in-frame ones, with some missing. The table has hundreds of thousands of clones, more than 85% seen once. This receptor was taken from a woman in her forties or fifties who had recovered from COVID-19. What was sequenced was PBMCs or T cells enriched from blood (not recorded which).

In DNA, the CDR3 is TGCGCCAGCAGCAGACAGCGTAATGAAAAACTGTTTTTT. Its translation: CASSRQRNEKLFF. V and J are TRBV10-2 and TRBJ1-4, with D possibly TRBD1 on 5 matching bases. V lost 6 bases and J lost 4, with 9 bases in between. CDR3 size: 13 residues. Germline lookup yields CDR1 WSHSY and CDR2 SAAADI.